This T cell receptor (beta chain) emerged from a study of neurological immune-mediated disorders. General observations from the study: Expanded clones shared no CDR3 amino acid sequences across subjects, suggesting private repertoires in all groups.

This clonotype was recorded at least ten times. Its antigen is not known. The cDNA came from 5'RACE with 10-nucleotide random UMIs. TCRdb re-called the 5' RACE reads with MiXCR, one entry per CDR3 protein. The table has under 90,000 distinct CDR3 sequences, around 9.9% seen once. Germline lookup yields CDR1 SGHRS and CDR2 YFSETQ. The CDR3 runs to 15 residues. The junction had 6 bases not matched to a gene; V was cut back by 4 bases and J by 0 bases. The sample was PBMCs. The sequence was obtained from a man between 45 and 60 years old in good health. The chain joins TRBV5-1 to TRBJ1-1; 7 bases are a match to TRBD1. CDR3 bases: TGCGCCAGCAGCCCTATGACAGGGATGAACACTGAAGCTTTCTTT. Translation gives CASSPMTGMNTEAFF.